This TCR beta chain was identified during a study of T cell changes during pregnancy in multiple sclerosis. Trimming removed 0 bases from V and 3 bases from J, with 12 bases in between. The CDR3 is made up of 15 amino acids. Germline CDR1 is SGHVS and CDR2 is FQNEAQ. The assay was immunoSEQ multiplex PCR, and TCRdb's table has in-frame clones only and misses some. The table includes roughly 75,000 clones, roughly 91% detected once. This sample comprised peripheral blood, obtained after pregnancy. This receptor was obtained from a female donor in good health, enrolled as a control in a pregnancy study. V and J are TRBV7-8 and TRBJ2-7; tentatively, D is TRBD2 (5 bases). The DNA for the CDR3 is TGTGCCAGCAGCTTAGCGGGAACTAGAGGCTACGAGCAGTACTTC. The encoded protein is CASSLAGTRGYEQYF.